This TCR beta chain was obtained from a study of monozygotic twins with inflammatory bowel disease. TCRalpha and TCRbeta cDNA underwent two nested PCRs of about 17 and 10 cycles. TCRdb re-called the 5' RACE reads and catalogs CDR3 proteins one per entry, DNA excluded. The table for this sample gives about 300,000 distinct CDR3 sequences. The germline V gene has CDR1 MNHEY and CDR2 SVGEGT. The CDR3 runs to 12 residues. This TCR was recovered from a human donor with ulcerative colitis or Crohn's disease, or a healthy co-twin of an affected twin (not recorded which). The chain has TRBV6-2 or TRBV6-3 and TRBJ2-7. The sample was blood. CDR3 amino acids: CASRDDTYEQYF.